This T cell receptor beta chain emerged from a study of blood T cell repertoires in COVID-19. Study in general: Samples came from the United States, Italy and Spain, spanning acute and convalescent COVID-19.

Methods used by the authors: For nucleated cells, counts were estimated from reference gene primer amplification. The assay was immunoSEQ multiplex PCR, and TCRdb's table has in-frame clones only and misses some. D and trimming were read from the DNA, whereas the V and J calls and clone size are those reported in that table. Among fewer than 250,000 clones listed, roughly 80% were seen once. The germline V gene encodes CDR1 LGHNA and CDR2 YSLEER. This CDR3 is 16 amino acids long. V was trimmed by 0 bases and J by 5 bases, leaving 16 bases between them. This chain links TRBV4-3 with TRBJ1-2; D unresolved. Sequenced: peripheral blood. The receptor was derived from a woman in her fifties or sixties with acute or convalescent COVID-19. The CDR3 region has the DNA TGCGCCAGCAGCCAAGACAGAACATCCCTAGGATATGGCTACACCTTC. Its translation: CASSQDRTSLGYGYTF.